The 3 T cell receptor beta chains below all came from one sample that was sequenced in a study of blood T cell repertoires in COVID-19. Libraries were prepared by immunoSEQ multiplex PCR; TCRdb keeps only in-frame clonotypes and omits some of them. Altogether 250,000 to 300,000 clones are present, around 80% being singletons, with the ten largest covering approximately 4%. Sequencing was carried out using PBMCs or T cells enriched from blood (not recorded which). All receptors come from a man aged 25-45 years with acute COVID-19.

The V gene is TRBV4-3, the J gene TRBJ1-1, with TRBD1 matching 7 bases. After removal of 0 bases from V and 3 bases from J, the junction contained 13 bases not matched to a gene. Germline V lookup: CDR1 LGHNA, CDR2 YSLEER. The CDR3 has 18 residues. CDR3 in amino acids: CASSQEGTETFWYTEAFF. CDR3 DNA: TGCGCCAGCAGCCAAGAAGGGACAGAGACATTTTGGTACACTGAAGCTTTCTTT.

The chain is built from TRBV18 and TRBJ1-2; the match to TRBD1 covers 7 bases. Germline-derived CDR1 and CDR2 are KGHSH and LQKENI. V shed 0 bases, J shed 6 bases, and the junction held 7 bases outside the gene matches. CDR3 length: 15 residues. The CDR3 bases are TGTGCCAGCTCACCACCTGGGCAGGGGGGAAATGGCTACACCTTC. This translates into CASSPPGQGGNGYTF.

The chain couples TRBV7-9 to TRBJ2-3; 7 bases match TRBD1. After removal of 5 bases from V and 5 bases from J, the junction contained 10 bases not matched to a gene. This CDR3 comprises 15 residues. Germline-derived CDR1 and CDR2 are SEHNR and FQNEAQ (reference sequence). The CDR3 here is CASSPGQRGQDTQYF. CDR3 coding DNA: TGTGCCAGCAGCCCGGGACAGCGCGGGCAAGATACGCAGTATTTT. Looking up the rest from reference TRBV7-9 and TRBJ2-3 gives the full variable domain: DTGVSQNPRHKITKRGQNVTFRCDPISEHNRLYWYRQTLGQGPEFLTYFQNEAQLEKSRLLSDRFSAERPKGSFSTLEIQRTEQGDSAMYLCASSPGQRGQDTQYFGPGTRLTVL.